This TCR beta chain was identified during a study of OX40 agonist ivuxolimab in advanced cancers. Across the study: An anti-OX40 (CD134) antibody with agonistic activity, ivuxolimab, was administered to patients.

Generated by immunoSEQ multiplex PCR, the TCRdb table keeps only in-frame clones and is missing some. The sample records 65,000 to 80,000 clones, roughly nine tenths being singletons. The CDR3 loop spans 12 amino acids. With 4 bases removed from V and 1 base from J, the gap between germline ends came to 5 bases. CDR1 and CDR2 (germline): KGHSH, LQKENI. Findings of the study overall: CD4+ and CD8+ blood T cells expanded clonally by week 6 at 0.1 to 3.0 mg/kg. Among some nonresponders, normalized T-cell clonal expansion was also low.

As to this clone: No antigen is known for it.

If patients had autoimmune disease history or systemic immunosuppression, they were excluded. The sample here was CD4+ or CD8+ T cells sorted from blood, taken in a trial of the OX40 agonist ivuxolimab. This chain links TRBV18 with TRBJ2-7; D not certain. The sequence derives from an adult with an advanced solid tumor such as melanoma, head and neck, liver or kidney cancer. For the CDR3, the DNA is TGTGCCAGCTCACAAGAGTCCTACGAGCAGTACTTC. Translation: CASSQESYEQYF. The whole variable domain, remainder taken from reference TRBV18 and TRBJ2-7, is NAGVMQNPRHLVRRRGQEARLRCSPMKGHSHVYWYRQLPEEGLKFMVYLQKENIIDESGMPKERFSAEFPKEGPSILRIQQVVRGDSAAYFCASSQESYEQYFGPGTRLTVT.